This TCR beta chain appears in the sequencing data of a study of T cell responses to AZD1222 COVID-19 vaccine (dated by TCRdb to the early 2020s). A note on the overall study: A total of under 250 trial participants underwent TCR sequencing, of whom around 210 had received two doses of AZD1222 and around 26 had received two doses of the MenACWY control vaccine. Trial participants were enrolled by age into subgroups of 18-55, 56-69 and 70-plus years, and around 140, 26 and 57 TCR-sequenced participants, respectively, were included in these subgroups.

This specimen's time point label, interpreted: about 28 days (+/-7) after the second vaccine dose. AZD1222 recipients whose second dose came at about 4 weeks and those whose second dose came at about 12 weeks were combined into one group, since spike-specific TCR depth and breadth did not differ between the two schedules. Vaccinee samples came from UK trials COV001 and COV002, including a single-blind randomized controlled phase 2/3 trial of AZD1222 (ChAdOx1 nCoV-19) in healthy adults. For TCRbeta chain sequencing, PBMC samples were collected from trial participants at day 0 and at day 28 after the second dose. About this clone itself: It has no known antigen specificity. No much larger clone exists at a distance of one base, and base qualities are not known.

CDR1 and CDR2 (SEHNR, FQNEAQ) derive from the germline V gene (reference sequence). Trimming takes 8 bases from V and 2 bases from J, and the germline ends sit 9 bases apart. There are 12 amino acids in the CDR3, from cysteine to phenylalanine inclusive. The kept DNA is CDR3 alone, 36 bases in frame from the first base. Study-wide findings and limitations: Vaccine-associated CD4 TCRs spanned the whole spike protein, with dominant responses in regions 160-218 and 743-854. A significant rise in spike-specific TCR breadth and depth was observed after two AZD1222 doses relative to day 0 and relative to MenACWY recipients. Conclusions about previously exposed vaccinees are limited, since just a handful of AZD1222 recipients were seropositive for SARS-CoV-2 at baseline. Participants were mostly white British and included more females than males, and it was suggested by the authors that clonal diversity may have been underestimated. No day 14 peak-response samples were available, so repertoires were characterized only after the peak T cell response. The 56-69-year group was small, and its depth increase did not reach significance, likely because of low power. Reportedly, close to half of the unique spike-specific TCRs recognized epitopes lying outside the regions that are mutated in the B.1.351 and B.1.1.7 variants.

The CDR3 regions of human TCRbeta chains were subjected to immunosequencing. Per the source publication's procedure: Repertoire TCRs were checked for matches against a reference library of SARS-CoV-2-specific TCRs that had been generated using the MIRA antigen-specificity platform. Breadth was defined as the fraction of unique TCRs that were SARS-CoV-2-associated, and depth was defined as the fraction of total T cells that were SARS-CoV-2-associated. Each spike-specific TCR was assigned to its reactive spike region and to a CD4 or CD8 class using the MIRA data. Log10-transformed breadth and depth values were compared by one-way ANOVA with Sidak's multiple comparisons tests. The source is immuneACCESS, and TCRdb retained only in-frame sequences with V and J called. Part of the clones is not carried over; for the studies checked, unresolved V genes explain less than half of this, and the remainder is unexplained. V and J calls and clone size are given by that table; D and trimming were obtained from the DNA. In all, the sample holds just under 150,000 clones, and around 84% of those were seen once. The ten largest clones take up around 5% of the sample.

The input for sequencing was peripheral blood, taken 28 days after the second AZD1222 dose. The TCR originated in an adult who received the AZD1222 COVID-19 vaccine. The rearranged segments are TRBV7-9 and TRBJ1-2; no D gene is confidently identified. The DNA sequence is TGTGCCAGCCGGAGGGAGAACTATGGCTACACCTTC. It codes for CASRRENYGYTF. Beyond the CDR3, the reference TRBV7-9 and TRBJ1-2 genes provide the residues; the full variable domain reads: DTGVSQNPRHKITKRGQNVTFRCDPISEHNRLYWYRQTLGQGPEFLTYFQNEAQLEKSRLLSDRFSAERPKGSFSTLEIQRTEQGDSAMYLCASRRENYGYTFGSGTRLTVV.